This TCR beta chain was documented in a study of blood T cell repertoires in COVID-19. In the study overall: In each case, the material was cDNA or gDNA derived from T cells, B-cell-depleted T cells, or PBMCs.

This CDR3 has 13 residues. V lost 6 bases to trimming and J lost 8 bases, with 16 bases between them. In the source study's methods: How many nucleated cells were present was estimated from reference gene primer amplification. TCRdb keeps only in-frame clones here, not all; method: immunoSEQ multiplex PCR. V, J and clone size derive from that table, while D and trimming were established from the DNA sequence. The repertoire holds about 140,000 clones, with around 80% as singletons. The chain is built from TRBV12-3 or TRBV12-4 and TRBJ1-2, with D possibly matching TRBD1 (6 bases). Sequencing input: PBMCs or T cells enriched from blood (not recorded which). The receptor was derived from a woman younger than 30 who had been exposed to COVID-19. CDR3 sequence reads: CASRAQGLRGYTF. The CDR3, as DNA: TGTGCCAGCAGGGCGCAGGGGCTAAGAGGCTACACCTTC.